The T cell receptor beta chain described here comes from a study of T cells in Graves' hyperthyroidism and ophthalmopathy. At the level of the study: Peripheral blood was collected at initial diagnosis, before any treatment.

From roughly 9.2 ml of fresh peripheral blood, PBMCs were isolated. There were TCR beta CDR3 regions amplified from RNA transcripts. The study used the HTBI primer set for a first-round RT-PCR of the TCR CDR3. MiXCR, run by TCRdb on the multiplex PCR reads, gives a single entry per CDR3 protein. The table records a few hundred thousand distinct CDR3 sequences, roughly 13% of them present only once. Trimming shortened V by 0 bases and J by 3 bases, and 12 bases separated the two germline ends. CDR1 is LGHDT and CDR2 is YNNKEL in the germline V gene (reference sequence). This CDR3 comprises 16 residues. On this clonotype itself: Its antigen remains unknown.

Study-level findings and limits: Among clonotypes expanded in thyroid above 0.001, most were also found in blood.

Sequencing was done on a sample of blood. This receptor was taken from a woman under 30 with Graves' hyperthyroidism. This chain uses TRBV3-1 with TRBJ1-5, with a weak D call TRBD1 (5 bases). The CDR3 protein is CASSQEGGRANQPQHF. CDR3 nucleotides: TGTGCCAGCAGCCAAGAAGGCGGCAGGGCCAATCAGCCCCAGCATTTT.